A selection of T cell receptor beta chains follows, all from one sample in a study of early T cells in non-severe SARS-CoV-2 infection. TCRdb used MiXCR to reprocess the 5' RACE reads, holding one entry per CDR3 protein. Here the sample spans 57,000 or so distinct CDR3 sequences, 5.6% being singletons. Sequences were obtained from whole blood. Every receptor here comes from an adult who was a healthcare worker with PCR-confirmed SARS-CoV-2 infection or an uninfected control (not recorded which). The CDR3 runs from the conserved cysteine through the conserved F or W. The D gene is left open where the match is weak. Clone size appears in some rows only: once, few, many, or a class for an expanded clone.

>TRBJ2-1|NA|TRBV11-2|NA
TGTGCCAGCAGCTTAGGAGCGGGCGACAATGAGCAGTTCTTC
CASSLGAGDNEQFF
>TRBJ2-1|many|TRBV24-1|NA
TGTGCCACCAGTGATTTGGGTGATTCCTACAATGAGCAGTTCTTC
CATSDLGDSYNEQFF
>TRBJ2-2|many|TRBV12-3/TRBV12-4|TRBD1
TGTGCCAGCAGTTGGGACAGAATCACCGGGGAGCTGTTTTTT
CASSWDRITGELFF
>TRBJ1-6|NA|TRBV29-1|NA
TGCAGCGTCCGACAGGAGCTTAATTCACCCCTCCACTTT
CSVRQELNSPLHF
>TRBJ2-7|many|TRBV20-1|NA
TGCAGTGCTAGAGTGGACCGCGGTGTGCGATTTGAGCAGTACTTC
CSARVDRGVRFEQYF
>TRBJ1-5|NA|TRBV20-1|NA
TGCAGTGCCCGACGGGGTGCGGATGGCAATCAGCCCCAGCATTTT
CSARRGADGNQPQHF
>TRBJ2-1|many|TRBV7-2|NA
TGTGCCAGCAGCTCCTTCGGGGGCTACAATGAGCAGTTCTTC
CASSSFGGYNEQFF
>TRBJ1-4|many|TRBV29-1|NA
TGCAGCGTTGAAGGCGCAAGAGCGGGAGAAAAACTGTTTTTT
CSVEGARAGEKLFF
>TRBJ2-1|few|TRBV2|TRBD2
TGTGCCAGCAGTCCATGGATTAGCGGGAGAAGCTACAATGAGCAGTTCTTC
CASSPWISGRSYNEQFF
>TRBJ2-7|many|TRBV4-3|NA
TGCGCCAGCAGCCAAAAGGTAGGGCGAAACGAGCAGTACTTC
CASSQKVGRNEQYF
>TRBJ1-2|many|TRBV29-1|NA
TGCAGCGTTGTCGATATTGGAGGCTACACCTTC
CSVVDIGGYTF
>TRBJ1-4|NA|TRBV7-2|NA
TGTGCCAGCAGCTTATGGCCCCCTGCTCCTAATGAAAAACTGTTTTTT
CASSLWPPAPNEKLFF
>TRBJ2-5|NA|TRBV6-2/TRBV6-3|TRBD2
TGTGCCAGCAGCTCCGGGACTAGCGGGAGCCCACGGGAGACCCAGTACTTC
CASSSGTSGSPRETQYF
>TRBJ2-7|NA|TRBV7-9|NA
TGTGCCAGCAGCTTAATCGCGGGGTCCTACGAGCAGTACTTC
CASSLIAGSYEQYF
>TRBJ2-7|many|TRBV20-1|TRBD2
TGCAGTGCTAGGAATCCTAGCGGATATTACGAGCAGTACTTC
CSARNPSGYYEQYF
>TRBJ1-2|many|TRBV12-3/TRBV12-4|NA
TGTGCCAGCAGTCCCGTTAATCCATCGAGGCTTGGCTACACCTTC
CASSPVNPSRLGYTF
>TRBJ2-7|few|TRBV5-1|NA
TGCGCCAGCAGCCCGCGTGGAGGGATCCAGGACGAGCAGTACTTC
CASSPRGGIQDEQYF
>TRBJ1-4|many|TRBV12-3/TRBV12-4|NA
TGTGCCAGCAGACCGCCGAGGCTCCGGGGGAATGAAAAACTGTTTTTT
CASRPPRLRGNEKLFF
>TRBJ2-5|NA|TRBV6-6|TRBD2
TGTGCCAGCAGAGCGGGGAGTGAGACCCAGTACTTC
CASRAGSETQYF
>TRBJ1-5|many|TRBV7-2|TRBD1
TGTGCCAGCAGCTGGCGTACAGGGGGCAATCAGCCCCAGCATTTT
CASSWRTGGNQPQHF
>TRBJ1-1|many|TRBV5-1|NA
TGCGCCAGCAGCCGGGGCGGGGGGACCAACACTGAAGCTTTCTTT
CASSRGGGTNTEAFF
>TRBJ1-1|NA|TRBV6-5|NA
TGTGCCAGCAGTTACTCGATAGGGGGTACTGAAGCTTTCTTT
CASSYSIGGTEAFF
>TRBJ1-3|NA|TRBV20-1|NA
TGCAGTGCTAGTTTGGCAGGGGGAAACACCATATATTTT
CSASLAGGNTIYF
>TRBJ2-3|few|TRBV7-2|TRBD2
TGTGCCAGCAGCTTGGGCGGGAGGACCACAGATACGCAGTATTTT
CASSLGGRTTDTQYF
>TRBJ1-5|NA|TRBV6-1|NA
TGTGCCAGCAGTGCGGGCTTTGAGCGGCCCCAGCATTTT
CASSAGFERPQHF
>TRBJ2-3|many|TRBV6-5|TRBD1
TGTGCCAGCCACAGGGGCCGGGCGTCAGATACGCAGTATTTT
CASHRGRASDTQYF
>TRBJ1-1|NA|TRBV2|TRBD1
TGTGCCAGCAGTGAACCAAGCCGAAGCCACTTCGGGACAGCGAACACTGAAGCTTTCTTT
CASSEPSRSHFGTANTEAFF
>TRBJ2-7|many|TRBV5-1|NA
TGCGCCAGCAGCGATATACTACGCGGCTACGAGCAGTACTTC
CASSDILRGYEQYF
>TRBJ2-3|few|TRBV5-4|TRBD2
TGTGCCAGCAGCTTGGCCGAGCGGGGGCCTAGCACAGATACGCAGTATTTT
CASSLAERGPSTDTQYF
>TRBJ2-3|many|TRBV7-2|NA
TGTGCCAGCAGCTTAAGGGATCCGGCGGGAAGGGCTCAGCAGTATTTT
CASSLRDPAGRAQQYF
>TRBJ1-5|NA|TRBV4-2|NA
TGTGCCAGCAGGTCCGTATCGGTTGGCAATCAGCCCCAGCATTTT
CASRSVSVGNQPQHF
>TRBJ1-5|NA|TRBV28|NA
TGTGCCAGCAGTTCTAAGATCCTAAGTGGCAATCAGCCCCAGCATTTT
CASSSKILSGNQPQHF
>TRBJ2-5|many|TRBV2|TRBD2
TGTGCCAGCATGGCGACTAGCGGGAGAGTCAAAGAGACCCAGTACTTC
CASMATSGRVKETQYF
>TRBJ2-7|many|TRBV30|TRBD2
TGTGCCTGGACCAGAAGGGGCTGGACTAGAACCTACGAGCAGTACTTC
CAWTRRGWTRTYEQYF